This paragraph covers one T cell receptor beta chain sequence. The germline V and J ends were trimmed by 3 bases and 2 bases, with 19 bases remaining between them. Germline CDR1 is KGHSH and CDR2 is LQKENI. This CDR3 has 17 amino acids. The data are from a study of control samples from healthy donors and cancer patients. The table came from immunoSEQ multiplex PCR; TCRdb's copy has only in-frame clones and leaves some out. The sample holds 90,000 to 100,000 clones, roughly 83% seen once. The sequence was obtained from a woman in her twenties or thirties in good health. The chain couples TRBV18 to TRBJ1-2; D is uncertain. The sequencing sample was made of blood. The CDR3 coding sequence is TGTGCCAGCTCACCGGACTCCCAGTTTCTTGTAAACTATGGCTACACCTTC. This codes for CASSPDSQFLVNYGYTF.